This T cell receptor (beta chain) was retrieved from a study of T cell repertoires in ileal Crohn's disease. The wider study: Every patient was operated on for stricturing (61%) or penetrating (about 40%) complications.

The CDR3 consists of 13 residues. With 2 bases removed from V and 6 bases from J, the gap between germline ends came to 11 bases. Germline V gene data show CDR1 as MNHEY and CDR2 as SMNVEV (reference sequence). TCRdb's table, derived via immunoSEQ multiplex PCR, lists solely in-frame clones and lacks some. The repertoire holds approximately 1,000 clones, with 86% as singletons. The sorted cells were lamina propria lymphocytes from surgical specimens, first isolated by density gradient. Source material: CD4+ T cells sorted from the ileum. The genes are TRBV27 and TRBJ2-7; no firm D call. The clonotype comes from an adult with Crohn's disease. CDR3 region: CASSLTPGGEQYF. The CDR3 nucleotides are TGTGCCAGCAGTTTAACCCCGGGTGGCGAGCAGTACTTC.